This T cell receptor beta chain emerged from a study of blood T cell repertoires in COVID-19. Sequenced by immunoSEQ multiplex PCR; TCRdb stores in-frame clones only, minus some. Altogether around 200,000 clones are present, roughly 88% being singletons, with the ten largest covering over 3%. This CDR3 is built from 13 residues. V was pared by 5 bases and J by 4 bases, with 11 bases between. The sample was PBMCs or T cells enriched from blood (not recorded which). The receptor's source is a woman aged 40 to 50 with acute COVID-19. The V call is TRBV12-3 or TRBV12-4, the J call TRBJ2-5, with a weak D call TRBD1 (7 bases). The chain's CDR3 is CASSRQGGETQYF. The CDR3 nucleotides are TGTGCCAGCAGTCGGCAGGGGGGAGAGACCCAGTACTTC.